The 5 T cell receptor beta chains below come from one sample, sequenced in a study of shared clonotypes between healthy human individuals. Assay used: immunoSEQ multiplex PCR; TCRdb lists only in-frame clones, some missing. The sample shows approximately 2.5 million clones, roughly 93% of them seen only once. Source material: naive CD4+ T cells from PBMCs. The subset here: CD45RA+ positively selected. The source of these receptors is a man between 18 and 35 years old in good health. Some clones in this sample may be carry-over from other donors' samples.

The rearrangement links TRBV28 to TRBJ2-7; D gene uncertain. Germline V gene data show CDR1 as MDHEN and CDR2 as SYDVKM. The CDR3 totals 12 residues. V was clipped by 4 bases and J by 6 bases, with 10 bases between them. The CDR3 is CASSSSKGEQYF. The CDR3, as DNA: TGTGCCAGCAGTTCGTCAAAGGGCGAGCAGTACTTC.

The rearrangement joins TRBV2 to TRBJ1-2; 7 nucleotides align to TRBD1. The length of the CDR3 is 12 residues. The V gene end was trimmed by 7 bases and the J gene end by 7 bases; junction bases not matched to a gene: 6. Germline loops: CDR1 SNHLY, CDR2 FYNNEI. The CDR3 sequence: CASITTGTGYTF. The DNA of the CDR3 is TGTGCCAGCATTACGACAGGGACTGGCTACACCTTC.

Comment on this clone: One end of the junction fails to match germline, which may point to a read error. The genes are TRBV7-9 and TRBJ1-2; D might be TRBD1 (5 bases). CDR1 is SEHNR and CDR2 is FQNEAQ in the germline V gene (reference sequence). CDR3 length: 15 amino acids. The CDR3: CASSSPRQLNYGYIF. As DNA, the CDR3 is TGTGCCAGCAGCTCGCCGAGACAGCTTAACTATGGCTACATCTTC. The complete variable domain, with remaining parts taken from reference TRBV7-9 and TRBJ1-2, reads DTGVSQNPRHKITKRGQNVTFRCDPISEHNRLYWYRQTLGQGPEFLTYFQNEAQLEKSRLLSDRFSAERPKGSFSTLEIQRTEQGDSAMYLCASSSPRQLNYGYIFGSGTRLTVV.

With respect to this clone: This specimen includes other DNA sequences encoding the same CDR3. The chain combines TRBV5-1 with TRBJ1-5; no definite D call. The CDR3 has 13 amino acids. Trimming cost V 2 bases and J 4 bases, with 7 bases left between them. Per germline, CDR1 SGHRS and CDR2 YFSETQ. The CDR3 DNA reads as TGCGCCAGCAGCTTTGTCCCTAATCAGCCCCAGCATTTT. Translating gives CASSFVPNQPQHF.

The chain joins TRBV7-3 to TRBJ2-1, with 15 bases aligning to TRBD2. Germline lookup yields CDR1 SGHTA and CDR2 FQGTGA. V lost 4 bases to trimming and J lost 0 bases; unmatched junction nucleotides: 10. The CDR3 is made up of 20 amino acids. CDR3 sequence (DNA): TGTGCCAGCAGCTCCCCCACCGGGACTAGCGGGGGGAGCTCCTACAATGAGCAGTTCTTC. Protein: CASSSPTGTSGGSSYNEQFF.